The 30 T cell receptor beta chains presented below share a single source sample, sequenced in a study of blood T cell repertoires in COVID-19 (TCRdb year 2020). The library came from the immunoSEQ multiplex PCR assay. In TCRdb, the immuneACCESS table is reduced to in-frame sequences with V and J assigned. These tables do not hold every clone; where another copy was compared, an unresolved V gene accounts for under half, and the others remain unexplained. For this sample there are around 30,000 clones; around 77% appear just once. 7.8% of the sample comes from the top ten. The sample consisted of peripheral blood. The receptors stem from a woman in her 70s with active or convalescent COVID-19.

This clone was recorded once. J is TRBJ1-5 and V is TRBV6-6; no clear D gene. CDR3 size: 12 residues. CDR1 and CDR2 (germline): MNHNY, SVGAGI (reference sequence). The V end lost 7 bases, the J end lost 4 bases, and 8 bases lay between the germline ends. The CDR3 DNA reads as TGTGCCAGCATGCGGGTTAATCAGCCCCAGCATTTT. This gives the protein CASMRVNQPQHF.

This chain connects TRBV12-3 or TRBV12-4 to TRBJ2-7; perhaps TRBD1 as D (6 bases). The CDR3 has 12 amino acids. Deletions cut 6 bases from V and 3 bases from J, with 9 bases between. In nucleotides, the CDR3 is TGTGCCAGCAGCCCACAGGGCTACGAGCAGTACTTC. It codes for CASSPQGYEQYF.

This clone was observed a few times. The CDR3 DNA reads TGTGCCAGCAGCTTGAGTAGCCCAGCTAACTATGGCTACACCTTC. This encodes CASSLSSPANYGYTF. This chain connects TRBV5-6 to TRBJ1-2; D unclear. The length of the CDR3 is 15 residues. The V end was cut by 1 base, the J end by 0 bases, with 10 bases between. The germline V gene encodes CDR1 SGHDT and CDR2 YYEEEE.

The genes are TRBV7-9 and TRBJ2-5; maybe TRBD1 (6 bases). Germline values: CDR1 SEHNR, CDR2 FQNEAQ (reference sequence). This CDR3 spans 14 amino acids. Trimming cost V 5 bases and J 0 bases, with 10 bases left between them. The CDR3: CASSGDTHQETQYF. DNA of the CDR3: TGTGCCAGCAGCGGGGACACACACCAAGAGACCCAGTACTTC.

Judged by abundance, this clone is medium-sized. The genes are TRBV16 and TRBJ1-5, with 8 bases fitting TRBD1. Germline CDR1 reads KGHSY; CDR2 reads FQNENV. V dropped 0 bases and J dropped 0; count of bases not matched to a gene: 4. CDR3 length: 17 amino acids. This CDR3 is CASSQSQGQDSNQPQHF. CDR3 DNA: TGTGCCAGCAGCCAATCCCAGGGACAGGATAGCAATCAGCCCCAGCATTTT. Variable domain in full (rest from reference TRBV16 and TRBJ1-5): GEEVAQTPKHLVRGEGQKAKLYCAPIKGHSYVFWYQQVLKNEFKFLISFQNENVFDETGMPKERFSAKCLPNSPCSLEIQATKLEDSAVYFCASSQSQGQDSNQPQHFGDGTRLSIL.

As concerns this clone: The identical CDR3 is also encoded by other nucleotide sequences in the sample. V and J are TRBV7-2 and TRBJ1-2, with 9 bases lining up with TRBD1. Per germline, CDR1 SGHTA and CDR2 FQGNSA. CDR3 size: 14 residues. The trim removed 5 bases at V and 2 bases at J, leaving 3 bases unmatched. The CDR3 reads CASSPDRGNYGYTF. In DNA form, the CDR3 reads TGTGCCAGCAGCCCTGACAGGGGGAACTATGGCTACACCTTC.

The V and J genes are TRBV14 and TRBJ1-1, with D hard to call. Germline assignment: CDR1 SGHDN and CDR2 FVKESK. CDR3 length: 12 amino acids. V lost 1 base and J lost 4, with 4 bases in between. The CDR3 spells CASSQASTEAFF. The DNA for the CDR3 is TGTGCCAGCAGCCAAGCCAGCACTGAAGCTTTCTTT.

This sequence joins TRBV20-1 and TRBJ2-7; the D is unclear. The CDR3 covers 10 residues. The V gene's germline CDR1 is DFQATT and CDR2 SNEGSKA (reference sequence). Trimming cost V 6 bases and J 8 bases, with 11 bases left between them. The DNA of the CDR3 is TGCAGTGCGGCCGTGGGCCAGCAGTACTTC. Protein: CSAAVGQQYF.

The chain has TRBV15 and TRBJ1-1; 10 bases agree with TRBD1. The CDR3 loop spans 15 amino acids. CDR1 and CDR2 from the germline V gene are LNHNV and YYDKDF (reference sequence). V trimming: 4 bases; J trimming: 1 base; junction bases outside the gene matches: 3. The CDR3 coding sequence is TGTGCCACCAGCATTGGGACAGGGGAGAACACTGAAGCTTTCTTT. Its protein product is CATSIGTGENTEAFF.

The chain carries TRBV6-2 or TRBV6-3 and TRBJ2-7; tentatively, D is TRBD1 (5 bases). The CDR3 length is 14 residues. Germline values: CDR1 MNHEY, CDR2 SVGEGT. V was shortened by 1 base and J by 2 bases, with 9 bases between the two germline ends. Here the CDR3 reads CASSYLGRAYEQYF. Written as DNA, the CDR3 is TGTGCCAGCAGTTACTTGGGCAGGGCCTACGAGCAGTACTTC.

This rearrangement joins TRBV6-5 to TRBJ2-1; D is possibly TRBD2 (6 bases). Germline V CDR1 and CDR2: MNHEY, SVGAGI. The ends were cut back, 7 bases at V and 8 bases at J, with 21 bases in the middle. The length of the CDR3 is 15 residues. CDR3 protein: CASTLMGGPSYEQFF. CDR3 sequence (DNA): TGTGCCAGCACCCTCATGGGGGGACCAAGTTATGAGCAGTTCTTC.

This clone is a singleton in its sample. The chain has TRBV5-6 and TRBJ1-4, with D possibly TRBD1 on 6 matching bases. In germline, CDR1 is SGHDT, CDR2 YYEEEE. The CDR3 runs 18 residues. V was cut by 2 bases and J by 0 bases, with 17 bases left in between. The CDR3: CASSFGGWGLATNEKLFF. CDR3 in DNA: TGTGCCAGCAGCTTTGGCGGTTGGGGGCTTGCAACTAATGAAAAACTGTTTTTT.

The V gene is TRBV19, the J gene TRBJ1-2; TRBD1 matches 7 bases. The germline V gene has CDR1 LNHDA and CDR2 SQIVND (reference sequence). Trimming cost V 7 bases and J 8 bases; bases outside gene matches: 10. The CDR3 length is 13 residues. The CDR3 coding sequence is TGTGCCAGTACCTTGGACAGGTTGCACGGCTACACCTTC. Amino acid sequence: CASTLDRLHGYTF.

V and J are TRBV21-1 and TRBJ2-6; TRBD1 reflects the table's D call only, with no check against the DNA. TRBV21-1 is reported as a pseudogene. CDR3 length: 18 residues. CDR3 residues: CASSRTGGPLTGANVLTF. CDR3 bases: TGTGCCAGCAGCAGGACAGGGGGCCCTCTGACTGGGGCCAACGTCCTGACTTTC.

The J gene is TRBJ2-7, the V gene TRBV5-4; TRBD1 matches at 7 bases. CDR1 is SGHNT, CDR2 YYREEE, per germline (reference sequence). Trimming took 3 bases from V and 3 from J; bases not matched to a gene: 15. The CDR3 runs to 17 residues. The CDR3 region is CASSSLLGTGEVYEQYF. The CDR3 nucleotides read TGTGCCAGCAGCTCGTTATTGGGAACAGGGGAAGTCTACGAGCAGTACTTC.

The chain joins TRBV5-1 to TRBJ2-1; 7 bases match TRBD1. CDR1 SGHRS and CDR2 YFSETQ come from the germline V gene. This CDR3 is 16 amino acids long. Unmatched junction bases numbered 11, after V lost 4 bases and J lost 4 bases. The CDR3 DNA is TGCGCCAGCAGCCCAGGCGAGGGACAGTTTTACAATGAGCAGTTCTTC. Its protein product is CASSPGEGQFYNEQFF.

This clone was seen only a few times. CDR3 bases: TGTGCCACCAGCAGATATCTAGCGGGGGGTACTTACAATGAGCAGTTCTTC. Protein product: CATSRYLAGGTYNEQFF. The V and J genes are TRBV15 and TRBJ2-1; 11 nucleotides align to TRBD2. The CDR3 has 17 residues. V lost 2 bases, J lost 4 bases, and 7 bases stayed unmatched. The germline V gene encodes CDR1 LNHNV and CDR2 YYDKDF (reference sequence).

The rearrangement uses TRBV29-1 and TRBJ2-5; TRBD1 agrees at 9 bases. The CDR3 is 13 residues long. CDR1 is SQVTM, CDR2 ANQGSEA, per germline. The trim removed 6 bases at V and 3 bases at J, leaving 5 bases unmatched. The DNA for the CDR3 is TGCAGCGTCATAACAGGGGGCGAAGAGACCCAGTACTTC. It codes for CSVITGGEETQYF.

The chain's CDR3 is CASSESGHSYEQYF. In nucleotides, the CDR3 is TGCGCCAGCTCTGAGTCCGGACACTCCTACGAGCAGTACTTC. The J gene is TRBJ2-7, the V gene TRBV5-1, with a possible D match to TRBD1 (5 bases). CDR1 is SGHRS and CDR2 is YFSETQ in the germline V gene. The CDR3 extends over 14 amino acids. V shed 7 bases and J shed 0 bases, with 14 bases lying between them. Variable domain in full (rest from reference TRBV5-1 and TRBJ2-7): KAGVTQTPRYLIKTRGQQVTLSCSPISGHRSVSWYQQTPGQGLQFLFEYFSETQRNKGNFPGRFSGRQFSNSRSEMNVSTLELGDSALYLCASSESGHSYEQYFGPGTRLTVT.

The CDR3 region is CASSPDRGQGGELFF. In nucleotides, the CDR3 is TGCGCCAGCAGCCCCGACAGGGGGCAAGGCGGGGAGCTGTTTTTT. The chain combines TRBV5-1 with TRBJ2-2; 10 bases fit TRBD1. CDR1 and CDR2 from the germline V gene are SGHRS and YFSETQ. The CDR3 spans 15 residues. The V and J ends lost 4 bases and 7 bases, in that order; junction bases with no gene match: 7. Variable domain in full (rest from reference TRBV5-1 and TRBJ2-2): KAGVTQTPRYLIKTRGQQVTLSCSPISGHRSVSWYQQTPGQGLQFLFEYFSETQRNKGNFPGRFSGRQFSNSRSEMNVSTLELGDSALYLCASSPDRGQGGELFFGEGSRLTVL.

This clone was counted once. This chain links TRBV27 with TRBJ1-2; D unresolved. Germline CDR1 MNHEY, CDR2 SMNVEV (reference sequence). V was pared by 3 bases and J by 8 bases, with 13 bases between. The CDR3 consists of 13 residues. The CDR3 DNA reads as TGTGCCAGCAGTTTGGCGGCCGCCTGGGGCTACACCTTC. This translates into CASSLAAAWGYTF.

The rearrangement links TRBV6-5 to TRBJ1-5; 11 bases match TRBD1. Trimming cost V 8 bases and J 7 bases; bases outside gene matches: 10. The CDR3 length is 15 residues. CDR1 and CDR2 from the germline V gene are MNHEY and SVGAGI. The CDR3 spells CASRDRGIRGQPQHF. The CDR3 DNA sequence: TGTGCCAGCCGGGACAGGGGGATCCGGGGGCAGCCCCAGCATTTT.

The chain is built from TRBV18 and TRBJ1-2; no clear D. The CDR3 spans 14 residues. Germline-derived CDR1 and CDR2 are KGHSH and LQKENI. V gave up 0 bases and J gave up 4 bases, with 9 bases separating them. The CDR3 protein is CASSPPGFSYGYTF. The CDR3 nucleotides read TGTGCCAGCTCACCACCCGGGTTTAGCTATGGCTACACCTTC.

This clone is a singleton in its sample. A read error may produce the germline difference seen at one junction end. The chain employs TRBV6-2 or TRBV6-3 and TRBJ2-7; a weak D match, TRBD2 (6 bases). The CDR3 length is 12 residues. The germline V gene has CDR1 MNHEY and CDR2 SVGEGT. The CDR3 loop is CASSDGAGSKPF. CDR3 in DNA: TGTGCCAGCAGTGATGGGGCGGGATCAAAGCCCTTC.

The chain carries TRBV5-1 and TRBJ2-5, with TRBD2 as a possible D gene (6 bases). In germline, CDR1 is SGHRS, CDR2 YFSETQ. Trimming removed 4 bases at V and 2 bases at J, with 12 bases between. The CDR3 contains 14 residues. CDR3 DNA sequence: TGCGCCAGCAGCCCTGCGGGGAATCAAGAGACCCAGTACTTC. Amino acid sequence: CASSPAGNQETQYF.

CDR3 amino acids: CSVRLAAHNEQFF. DNA for the CDR3: TGCAGCGTACGACTAGCGGCCCACAATGAGCAGTTCTTC. This rearrangement joins TRBV29-1 to TRBJ2-1; 9 bases match TRBD2. The CDR3 consists of 13 residues. Germline assignment: CDR1 SQVTM and CDR2 ANQGSEA. V dropped 6 bases and J dropped 5; count of bases not matched to a gene: 5.

This clone was seen a few times. The chain employs TRBV7-8 and TRBJ1-5, with 7 nucleotides matching TRBD1. The germline gives CDR1 SGHVS, CDR2 FQNEAQ. Germline trimming cut 4 bases from V and 1 base from J; bases unmatched to any gene: 7. This CDR3 has 16 residues. CDR3 amino acids: CASSSAGGTSNQPQHF. The CDR3 DNA follows: TGTGCCAGCAGCTCGGCAGGGGGAACGAGCAATCAGCCCCAGCATTTT.

The V call is TRBV15, the J call TRBJ1-1, with D perhaps TRBD1 (6 bases). Between the trimmed V and J ends, which lost 2 bases and 4 bases, there was a span of 14 bases. This CDR3 comprises 15 residues. Germline V gives CDR1 LNHNV, CDR2 YYDKDF (reference sequence). The CDR3 spells CATSRIQGFSTEAFF. CDR3 DNA sequence: TGTGCCACCAGCAGAATCCAGGGGTTTAGCACTGAAGCTTTCTTT.

This sequence joins TRBV18 and TRBJ2-7, with D perhaps TRBD2 (7 bases). The V gene's germline CDR1 is KGHSH and CDR2 LQKENI. The V gene lost 3 bases and the J gene lost 2 bases, with 17 bases spanning the gap. The CDR3 is 16 residues long. The CDR3 region is CASSPSQTGGAYEQYF. The CDR3 DNA is TGTGCCAGCTCACCCAGCCAAACGGGGGGCGCCTACGAGCAGTACTTC.

The rearrangement links TRBV18 to TRBJ2-7; the match to TRBD1 covers 9 bases. Per the germline V gene, CDR1 is KGHSH and CDR2 is LQKENI. This CDR3 is built from 13 residues. Trimming at V came to 1 base and at J to 12 bases, leaving 7 bases not matched to a gene. The CDR3 sequence: CASSPLGQGSRYF. CDR3 DNA sequence: TGTGCCAGCTCACCACTTGGACAGGGGAGTAGGTACTTC. Full variable domain (missing parts from reference TRBV18 and TRBJ2-7): NAGVMQNPRHLVRRRGQEARLRCSPMKGHSHVYWYRQLPEEGLKFMVYLQKENIIDESGMPKERFSAEFPKEGPSILRIQQVVRGDSAAYFCASSPLGQGSRYFGPGTRLTVT.